One sample yielded the 26 T cell receptor beta chains listed below, sequenced in a study of cytomegalovirus exposure and HLA in healthy donors. PCR was performed using 60 Vbeta and 13 Jbeta primers. TCRdb keeps only in-frame clones here, not all; method: immunoSEQ multiplex PCR. Among some 180,000 clones listed, 75% to 85% were seen once. Sequencing used PBMCs. These receptors all stem from a woman younger than 45 in good health and CMV-seropositive.

The chain carries TRBV9 and TRBJ1-6; TRBD1 is a possible D gene (6 bases). Germline V gene data show CDR1 as SGDLS and CDR2 as YYNGEE. The CDR3 spans 14 residues. V lost 4 bases to trimming and J lost 6 bases, with 11 bases between them. Written as DNA, the CDR3 is TGTGCCAGCAGCCCCCGGACAGTTAATTCACCCCTCCACTTT. Translated: CASSPRTVNSPLHF. Full variable domain (remainder filled in from reference TRBV9 and TRBJ1-6): DSGVTQTPKHLITATGQRVTLRCSPRSGDLSVYWYQQSLDQGLQFLIQYYNGEERAKGNILERFSAQQFPDLHSELNLSSLELGDSALYFCASSPRTVNSPLHFGNGTRLTVT.

This clone was observed a few times. CDR3 region: CATHGGAETQYF. CDR3 bases: TGTGCCACCCACGGGGGGGCGGAGACCCAGTACTTC. This chain uses TRBV7-8 with TRBJ2-5; TRBD2 aligns across 8 bases. Germline V gene sequence: CDR1 SGHVS, CDR2 FQNEAQ. This CDR3 comprises 12 residues. Trimming cost V 10 bases and J 5 bases; bases outside gene matches: 6.

The genes are TRBV2 and TRBJ1-2; TRBD1 aligns across 12 bases. Trimming at V came to 0 bases and at J to 4 bases, leaving 9 bases not matched to a gene. The CDR3 length is 18 residues. The germline V gene has CDR1 SNHLY and CDR2 FYNNEI. CDR3 DNA: TGTGCCAGCAGTGAAGCACGCACCGGGACAGGGGGCCTCTATGGCTACACCTTC. Amino acids: CASSEARTGTGGLYGYTF.

The chain carries TRBV19 and TRBJ1-6; D is ambiguous. Per germline, CDR1 LNHDA and CDR2 SQIVND (reference sequence). The CDR3 loop spans 14 amino acids. The germline V and J ends were trimmed by 5 bases and 9 bases, with 14 bases remaining between them. DNA of the CDR3: TGTGCCAGTAGTCCCGGTTTTAGGAGTTCACCCCTCCACTTT. Amino acids: CASSPGFRSSPLHF.

This rearrangement joins TRBV28 to TRBJ2-5; D is possibly TRBD1 (6 bases). The CDR3 is 19 residues long. V was clipped by 4 bases and J by 2 bases, with 26 bases between them. Germline V gives CDR1 MDHEN, CDR2 SYDVKM. CDR3 DNA: TGTGCCAGCAGTTATCCACCTCTCGACACATCACAGGGACAAGAGACCCAGTACTTC. It yields the protein CASSYPPLDTSQGQETQYF.

J is TRBJ1-5 and V is TRBV19; D perhaps matches TRBD1 (6 bases). The CDR3 is 15 amino acids. Germline V gene sequence: CDR1 LNHDA, CDR2 SQIVND (reference sequence). Trimming took off 5 bases at V and 0 bases at J, with 11 bases between the two ends. The CDR3 sequence: CASSLGQNSNQPQHF. In nucleotides, the CDR3 is TGTGCCAGTAGTTTAGGACAGAATAGCAATCAGCCCCAGCATTTT.

The J gene is TRBJ2-3, the V gene TRBV7-9; no reliable D call. Trimming shortened V by 5 bases and J by 6 bases, and 15 bases separated the two germline ends. The CDR3 runs to 14 residues. Germline V gives CDR1 SEHNR, CDR2 FQNEAQ (reference sequence). CDR3 bases: TGTGCCAGCAGCCTCGACACCTTCTTGGATACGCAGTATTTT. Amino acids: CASSLDTFLDTQYF.

The chain links TRBV19 to TRBJ1-3; D is uncertain. CDR3 length: 16 amino acids. Germline CDR1 is LNHDA and CDR2 is SQIVND (reference sequence). V gave up 5 bases and J gave up 0 bases, with 14 bases separating them. The CDR3 here is CASSPRTGSSGNTIYF. In DNA, the CDR3 is TGTGCCAGTAGTCCAAGGACTGGGAGCTCTGGAAACACCATATATTTT. Filled out from reference TRBV19 and TRBJ1-3, the complete variable domain reads DGGITQSPKYLFRKEGQNVTLSCEQNLNHDAMYWYRQDPGQGLRLIYYSQIVNDFQKGDIAEGYSVSREKKESFPLTVTSAQKNPTAFYLCASSPRTGSSGNTIYFGEGSWLTVV.

CDR3 region: CASSLTAWAGSPLHF. The CDR3 coding sequence is TGTGCCAGCAGCTTAACGGCCTGGGCCGGCTCACCCCTCCACTTT. The chain employs TRBV7-3 and TRBJ1-6, with D uncertain. The CDR3 runs 15 residues. V lost 0 bases, J lost 10 bases, and 13 bases lay in between. The germline CDR1 and CDR2 sequences are SGHTA and FQGTGA.

The chain links TRBV10-3 to TRBJ2-5; tentative D call: TRBD2 (7 bases). This CDR3 is built from 15 residues. V was clipped by 3 bases and J by 9 bases, with 20 bases between them. Per germline, CDR1 ENHRY and CDR2 SYGVKD. CDR3 residues: CAISEGGGGPGAQYF. Here the CDR3 DNA reads TGTGCCATCAGTGAAGGAGGGGGGGGACCAGGGGCCCAGTACTTC.

The gene calls are TRBV19 and TRBJ1-2; D perhaps matches TRBD1 (5 bases). The CDR3 is made up of 13 amino acids. Per the germline V gene, CDR1 is LNHDA and CDR2 is SQIVND (reference sequence). V lost 7 bases and J lost 2, with 11 bases in between. The CDR3 sequence: CASKEGRNYGYTF. The CDR3 DNA follows: TGTGCCAGTAAGGAGGGGAGGAACTATGGCTACACCTTC.

This clone was seen a few times. The V and J genes are TRBV19 and TRBJ2-5, with 13 bases that match TRBD2. Germline CDR1 LNHDA, CDR2 SQIVND (reference sequence). The CDR3 contains 15 residues. The junction had 2 bases not matched to a gene; V was cut back by 5 bases and J by 2 bases. This CDR3 reads CASSEGLAGQETQYF. DNA for the CDR3: TGTGCCAGTAGTGAGGGACTAGCGGGGCAAGAGACCCAGTACTTC.

The rearrangement links TRBV2 to TRBJ2-2; tentative D call: TRBD2 (5 bases). Trimming removed 1 base from V and 2 bases from J, with 11 bases in between. CDR3 length equals 16 residues. CDR1 is SNHLY, CDR2 FYNNEI, per germline. The DNA of the CDR3 is TGTGCCAGCAGTGAAGGGCGGCTAGCAAACACCGGGGAGCTGTTTTTT. It codes for CASSEGRLANTGELFF.

The chain couples TRBV9 to TRBJ2-3; 11 nucleotides line up with TRBD2. J lost 5 bases, V lost 2 bases, and 4 bases had no gene match. CDR1 SGDLS and CDR2 YYNGEE come from the germline V gene. This CDR3 has 15 amino acids. The CDR3, as DNA: TGTGCCAGCAGCGTGCTGACTAGCGGGGAAGATACGCAGTATTTT. It encodes CASSVLTSGEDTQYF. Drawing the rest from reference TRBV9 and TRBJ2-3, the complete variable domain is DSGVTQTPKHLITATGQRVTLRCSPRSGDLSVYWYQQSLDQGLQFLIQYYNGEERAKGNILERFSAQQFPDLHSELNLSSLELGDSALYFCASSVLTSGEDTQYFGPGTRLTVL.

This rearrangement joins TRBV5-6 to TRBJ2-2; a weak D match, TRBD2 (6 bases). V was trimmed by 3 bases and J by 0 bases, leaving 12 bases between them. The CDR3 consists of 16 residues. CDR1 and CDR2 from the germline V gene are SGHDT and YYEEEE. CDR3 DNA: TGTGCCAGCAGCTGGGGACTCCCGTCGAACACCGGGGAGCTGTTTTTT. Protein product: CASSWGLPSNTGELFF.

J is TRBJ2-1 and V is TRBV5-6; tentatively, D is TRBD1 (6 bases). The CDR3 consists of 15 residues. Germline assignment: CDR1 SGHDT and CDR2 YYEEEE. Trimming left V 4 bases short and J 6 bases short, with 17 bases between. Here the CDR3 DNA reads TGTGCCAGCAGCCCCAAAGGACAGAGCGGCAATGAGCAGTTCTTC. Protein product: CASSPKGQSGNEQFF.

V is TRBV30 and J is TRBJ1-4; 9 nucleotides align to TRBD1. V was clipped by 1 base and J by 3 bases; unmatched bases: 3. The germline V gene has CDR1 GTSNPN and CDR2 SVGIG (reference sequence). The CDR3 consists of 15 residues. CDR3 residues: CAWSAGQGSNEKLFF. Here the CDR3 DNA reads TGTGCCTGGAGTGCAGGACAGGGGTCTAATGAAAAACTGTTTTTT.

The chain couples TRBV4-3 to TRBJ2-7; TRBD2 matches at 9 bases. V was pared by 1 base and J by 0 bases, with 4 bases of the junction left unmatched. The CDR3 totals 16 residues. Germline CDR1 and CDR2: LGHNA and YSLEER. The CDR3 loop is CASSQGGGGASYEQYF. In nucleotides, the CDR3 is TGCGCCAGCAGCCAAGGCGGCGGGGGGGCCTCCTACGAGCAGTACTTC.

The V gene is TRBV30, the J gene TRBJ1-6; D possibly corresponds to TRBD1 (5 bases). The length of the CDR3 is 15 residues. V was cut by 1 base and J by 5 bases, with 12 bases left in between. The germline V gene encodes CDR1 GTSNPN and CDR2 SVGIG (reference sequence). CDR3 sequence reads: CAWSARRGDNSPLHF. The CDR3 DNA is TGTGCCTGGAGTGCCCGACGGGGGGATAATTCACCCCTCCACTTT. The complete variable domain, with remaining parts taken from reference TRBV30 and TRBJ1-6, reads SQTIHQWPATLVQPVGSPLSLECTVEGTSNPNLYWYRQAAGRGLQLLFYSVGIGQISSEVPQNLSASRPQDRQFILSSKKLLLSDSGFYLCAWSARRGDNSPLHFGNGTRLTVT.

The rearrangement joins TRBV5-6 to TRBJ1-6, with TRBD1 matching 8 bases. Germline V gene lookup returns CDR1 SGHDT and CDR2 YYEEEE. The CDR3 length is 14 residues. After removal of 3 bases from V and 9 bases from J, the junction contained 5 bases not matched to a gene. CDR3: CASSSGQGGSPLHF. The CDR3 region has the DNA TGTGCCAGCAGCTCCGGACAGGGAGGTTCACCCCTCCACTTT.

The chain recombines TRBV7-8 with TRBJ1-4, with D uncertain. Germline CDR1 is SGHVS and CDR2 is FQNEAQ. The V gene lost 5 bases and the J gene lost 0 bases, with 13 bases spanning the gap. This CDR3 spans 16 amino acids. The CDR3 is CASSPRPGTTNEKLFF. The CDR3 DNA sequence: TGTGCCAGCAGCCCGAGACCCGGGACAACTAATGAAAAACTGTTTTTT.

This chain uses TRBV5-1 with TRBJ2-1; 7 bases fit TRBD1. The CDR3 is 12 residues long. CDR1 SGHRS and CDR2 YFSETQ come from the germline V gene. V lost 6 bases to trimming and J lost 9 bases; unmatched junction nucleotides: 6. CDR3 DNA: TGCGCCAGCATGGGAAACAGGGGTGAGCAGTTCTTC. This gives the protein CASMGNRGEQFF.

The V gene is TRBV7-2, the J gene TRBJ2-7, with D unclear. V was pared by 5 bases and J by 12 bases, with 17 bases between. CDR3 length equals 12 residues. CDR1 is SGHTA and CDR2 is FQGNSA in the germline V gene. The CDR3 spells CASSPDITRAYF. The CDR3, as DNA: TGTGCCAGCAGCCCCGACATAACCCGTGCGTACTTC.

V and J are TRBV6-1 and TRBJ1-5; the D gene is possibly TRBD1 (5 bases). Trimming stripped 2 bases from V and 3 bases from J, with 14 bases between. CDR1 and CDR2 (germline): MNHNS, SASEGT. The CDR3 contains 16 residues. The CDR3 bases are TGTGCCAGCAGTGAATTCACGGGGGGAAACAATCAGCCCCAGCATTTT. Its translation: CASSEFTGGNNQPQHF.

V and J are TRBV2 and TRBJ1-5, with D possibly TRBD1 on 5 matching bases. CDR1 is SNHLY and CDR2 is FYNNEI in the germline V gene. The CDR3 covers 14 residues. Trimming took 2 bases from V and 6 from J, leaving 11 bases between them. The CDR3 loop reads CASSERGSRQPQHF. CDR3 bases: TGTGCCAGCAGTGAACGGGGGTCACGTCAGCCCCAGCATTTT.

The rearrangement links TRBV7-2 to TRBJ2-4; D is unclear. CDR1 is SGHTA, CDR2 FQGNSA, per germline. Trimming took 4 bases from V and 0 from J, leaving 7 bases between them. This CDR3 contains 14 residues. The CDR3 region has the DNA TGTGCCAGCAGCTCCGACAAAGCCAAAAACATTCAGTACTTC. It encodes CASSSDKAKNIQYF.